This entry is about one T cell receptor beta chain. Its cognate antigen is unknown. The CDR3 extends over 15 amino acids. Random hexamers were used to reverse transcribe an amount of about 0.45 to 1 ug RNA. The TCR beta CDR3 was amplified by immunoSEQ multiplex PCR across 54 Vbeta, 13 Jbeta. TCRdb recomputed calls from the immunoSEQ multiplex PCR reads with MiXCR, one row per CDR3 protein. The top ten hold around 0.21% of the sample, which has a few hundred thousand distinct CDR3 sequences, 70% to 90% seen once. CD8+ and CD4+ T cells taken from blood had their TCR beta sequenced. Negative isolation yielded CD4+ and CD8+ T cells, and FACS enriched TEMRA cells. This entry comes from a study of CD8 T cells in Susac syndrome. General study points: A relatively small number of individuals underwent TCR sequencing and HLA analysis.

Sequencing input: CD8+ T cells from PBMCs. The chain employs TRBV21-1 and TRBJ2-2. TRBV21-1 is a pseudogene segment. The TCR sequence derives from a human donor with multiple sclerosis. The CDR3 sequence: CASSKGWKSTGELFF. The CDR3, as DNA: TGTGCCAGCAGCAAAGGGTGGAAGTCTACCGGGGAGCTGTTTTTT.